These 29 T cell receptor beta chains originate from one sample sequenced in a study of cytomegalovirus exposure and HLA in healthy donors. Both 60 Vbeta primers and 13 Jbeta primers went into the PCR. Measured with immunoSEQ multiplex PCR; TCRdb has only the in-frame clones, and not every one. The sample includes 150,000 or so clones. Specimen: PBMCs. These receptors came from a woman in her fifties or sixties in good health and CMV-seronegative.

The J gene is TRBJ1-2, the V gene TRBV4-1; TRBD1 might be the D (6 bases). V was clipped by 5 bases and J by 5 bases, with 12 bases between them. Germline V lookup: CDR1 MGHRA, CDR2 YSYEKL. This CDR3 has 13 amino acids. For the CDR3, the DNA is TGCGCCAGCAGCTACAGGGTGGAATATGGCTACACCTTC. Amino acid sequence: CASSYRVEYGYTF.

The chain carries TRBV6-4 and TRBJ1-5; TRBD1 aligns across 7 bases. The ends lost 0 bases at V and 2 bases at J; junction bases unmatched: 13. There are 19 residues in the CDR3. Germline CDR1 and CDR2: MRHNA and SNTAGT. In DNA form, the CDR3 reads TGTGCCAGCAGTGACTCGGAAACCGACAGGGTTTTGGGCAATCAGCCCCAGCATTTT. It encodes CASSDSETDRVLGNQPQHF.

In the case of this clone: Germline and junction disagree at one end, which may indicate a read error. CDR3 protein: CASSQAGGSNEQHF. CDR3 in DNA: TGCGCCAGCAGTCAAGCGGGAGGTTCGAACGAGCAGCACTTC. V gene TRBV10-1 combines with J gene TRBJ2-7, with 9 bases lining up with TRBD2. Germline lookup yields CDR1 WNHNN and CDR2 SYGVQD (reference sequence). The CDR3 totals 14 residues.

The rearrangement uses TRBV27 and TRBJ2-2, with D possibly TRBD1 on 6 matching bases. Germline assignment: CDR1 MNHEY and CDR2 SMNVEV (reference sequence). The CDR3 runs to 13 residues. The V end was cut by 6 bases, the J end by 5 bases, with 10 bases between. CDR3 residues: CASRYTGTGELFF. CDR3 sequence (DNA): TGTGCCAGCAGATATACAGGGACCGGGGAGCTGTTTTTT.

The chain carries TRBV7-7 and TRBJ2-5, with 7 positions matching TRBD2. CDR1 and CDR2 (germline): SSHAT, FNYEAQ (reference sequence). V trimming: 3 bases; J trimming: 5 bases; junction bases outside the gene matches: 6. This CDR3 is built from 14 residues. DNA of the CDR3: TGTGCCAGCAGCTTTTTGGGAGGGAAGGAGACCCAGTACTTC. It specifies CASSFLGGKETQYF.

The rearrangement links TRBV30 to TRBJ1-3; D gene unclear. Deletions cut 6 bases from V and 0 bases from J, with 12 bases between. The CDR3 covers 14 residues. Germline values: CDR1 GTSNPN, CDR2 SVGIG (reference sequence). This chain's CDR3 is CACTTLYSGNTIYF. CDR3 nucleotides: TGTGCCTGCACGACACTCTACTCTGGAAACACCATATATTTT.

The J gene is TRBJ1-4, the V gene TRBV10-3; 8 bases fit TRBD1. J was trimmed by 12 bases and V by 0 bases; bases with no gene match: 3. Germline V gene sequence: CDR1 ENHRY, CDR2 SYGVKD. This CDR3 has 13 amino acids. DNA of the CDR3: TGTGCCATCAGTGAGTCGGACAGGGTGGAACTGTTTTTT. Its protein is CAISESDRVELFF.

The chain recombines TRBV18 with TRBJ1-1; D is possibly TRBD1 (6 bases). The CDR3 has 13 residues. Germline V CDR1 and CDR2: KGHSH, LQKENI. V shed 3 bases and J shed 6 bases, with 11 bases lying between them. CDR3 region: CASSPQGLAEAFF. The CDR3 DNA sequence: TGTGCCAGCTCACCCCAGGGGTTGGCTGAAGCTTTCTTT.

The gene calls are TRBV5-1 and TRBJ1-4; possibly TRBD1 for D (5 bases). Trimming cost V 1 base and J 4 bases, with 14 bases left between them. Per germline, CDR1 SGHRS and CDR2 YFSETQ. The CDR3 totals 16 residues. CDR3 amino acids: CASSLSVAGLNEKLFF. The DNA of the CDR3 is TGCGCCAGCAGCTTGAGTGTGGCAGGGCTTAATGAAAAACTGTTTTTT.

The genes are TRBV15 and TRBJ2-3, with a possible D match to TRBD2 (6 bases). With 3 bases removed from V and 1 base from J, the gap between germline ends came to 11 bases. The CDR3 has 15 residues. Germline V gene data show CDR1 as LNHNV and CDR2 as YYDKDF (reference sequence). CDR3 region: CATSRTGVGTDTQYF. In DNA form, the CDR3 reads TGTGCCACCAGCAGGACGGGGGTGGGCACAGATACGCAGTATTTT.

The CDR3 nucleotides read TGTGCCTGGAGTAGGCGGGAGGGATATGGCTACACCTTC. This codes for CAWSRREGYGYTF. This chain uses TRBV30 with TRBJ1-2; no firm D call. CDR1 GTSNPN and CDR2 SVGIG come from the germline V gene (reference sequence). Trimming removed 2 bases from V and 5 bases from J, with 12 bases in between. The CDR3 has 13 residues.

The rearrangement links TRBV5-1 to TRBJ2-7; D remains unclear. CDR1 and CDR2 from the germline V gene are SGHRS and YFSETQ. Trimming took off 1 base at V and 0 bases at J, with 5 bases between the two ends. The CDR3 has 13 residues. In DNA, the CDR3 is TGCGCCAGCAGCTTGTACAACTCCTACGAGCAGTACTTC. Its protein product is CASSLYNSYEQYF.

V usage is TRBV7-3 and J usage is TRBJ2-3; possibly TRBD2 for D (6 bases). Germline-derived CDR1 and CDR2 are SGHTA and FQGTGA. CDR3 length equals 13 residues. Trimming removed 5 bases at V and 0 bases at J, with 6 bases between. The CDR3 DNA is TGTGCCAGCAGCCGGGAGAGCACAGATACGCAGTATTTT. Residues: CASSRESTDTQYF.

V is TRBV5-1 and J is TRBJ2-6, with 7 positions matching TRBD1. The CDR3 runs 15 residues. J lost 1 base, V lost 3 bases, and 1 base had no gene match. Per germline, CDR1 SGHRS and CDR2 YFSETQ. CDR3 residues: CASSSQGSGANVLTF. DNA for the CDR3: TGCGCCAGCAGCTCACAGGGGTCTGGGGCCAACGTCCTGACTTTC.

Note on this clone: Other DNA sequences in this specimen translate into the identical CDR3. The chain joins TRBV5-1 to TRBJ2-2, with 7 bases aligning to TRBD1. Trimming removed 0 bases from V and 3 bases from J; junction bases left unmatched: 2. The CDR3 spans 15 residues. From germline, CDR1 is SGHRS and CDR2 YFSETQ. CDR3 DNA sequence: TGCGCCAGCAGCTTGGGACAGGGCGACACCGGGGAGCTGTTTTTT. Its translation is CASSLGQGDTGELFF.

The chain is built from TRBV7-6 and TRBJ2-7; D might be TRBD2 (5 bases). The CDR3 covers 14 residues. V gave up 1 base and J gave up 1 base, with 8 bases separating them. Germline CDR1 is SGHVS and CDR2 is FNYEAQ. DNA for the CDR3: TGTGCCAGCAGCTTAGAGCGGCAGTCCTACGAGCAGTACTTC. It is translated as CASSLERQSYEQYF.

V and J are TRBV4-1 and TRBJ1-5, with D tentatively TRBD1 (5 bases). Germline CDR1 MGHRA, CDR2 YSYEKL. With 0 bases removed from V and 2 bases from J, the gap between germline ends came to 11 bases. The CDR3 has 16 amino acids. CDR3 amino acids: CASSQEGGFGNQPQHF. The CDR3 DNA reads TGCGCCAGCAGCCAAGAGGGGGGGTTCGGCAATCAGCCCCAGCATTTT.

V is TRBV7-3 and J is TRBJ2-7; the D gene is possibly TRBD1 (6 bases). There are 17 residues in the CDR3. The V end lost 2 bases, the J end lost 0 bases, and 17 bases lay between the germline ends. CDR1 and CDR2 from the germline V gene are SGHTA and FQGTGA. CDR3 DNA: TGTGCCAGCAGCTTACACCCTCAACAGGGTAGCTCCTACGAGCAGTACTTC. It specifies CASSLHPQQGSSYEQYF.

The CDR3 bases are TGTGCCAGCACCCCGGGAGGAGACCGTCTCTACGAGCAGTACTTC. This gives the protein CASTPGGDRLYEQYF. The rearrangement joins TRBV6-5 to TRBJ2-7, with 7 nucleotides matching TRBD2. CDR1 is MNHEY and CDR2 is SVGAGI in the germline V gene. J gave up 3 bases and V 7 bases, and 12 bases lay outside the gene matches. The CDR3 covers 15 residues.

The chain has TRBV7-2 and TRBJ2-1, with D tentatively TRBD1 (6 bases). V was clipped by 5 bases and J by 6 bases, with 11 bases between them. The CDR3 spans 13 residues. CDR1 and CDR2 from the germline V gene are SGHTA and FQGNSA. The CDR3 spells CASSVDRLNEQFF. For the CDR3, the DNA is TGTGCCAGCAGCGTGGACAGACTCAATGAGCAGTTCTTC.

CDR3 nucleotides: TGTGCCAGCAGCTTTCTAGGACAGGAGCAGTTCTTC. Its protein product is CASSFLGQEQFF. The chain links TRBV5-6 to TRBJ2-1; a weak D match, TRBD1 (6 bases). The CDR3 extends over 12 amino acids. The V end was cut by 2 bases, the J end by 10 bases, with 10 bases between. Germline V gives CDR1 SGHDT, CDR2 YYEEEE.

The genes are TRBV19 and TRBJ1-5, with 9 bases aligning to TRBD1. Per the germline V gene, CDR1 is LNHDA and CDR2 is SQIVND (reference sequence). The V gene end was trimmed by 3 bases and the J gene end by 1 base; junction bases not matched to a gene: 4. There are 16 residues in the CDR3. The CDR3 spells CASSMDRGISNQPQHF. CDR3 coding DNA: TGTGCCAGTAGTATGGACAGGGGCATAAGCAATCAGCCCCAGCATTTT.

This chain connects TRBV7-9 to TRBJ2-3; the D gene is possibly TRBD2 (6 bases). Deletions cut 5 bases from V and 4 bases from J, with 13 bases between. The CDR3 length is 14 residues. Germline V gene lookup returns CDR1 SEHNR and CDR2 FQNEAQ (reference sequence). The CDR3 loop is CASSRLVGADTQYF. Here the CDR3 DNA reads TGTGCCAGCAGCCGACTAGTGGGCGCAGATACGCAGTATTTT.

The rearrangement links TRBV4-1 to TRBJ2-1; 9 bases are a match to TRBD2. Trimming cost V 1 base and J 4 bases; bases outside gene matches: 8. Germline lookup yields CDR1 MGHRA and CDR2 YSYEKL. This CDR3 spans 17 amino acids. The CDR3 spells CASSQVQVTSGYNEQFF. The CDR3 bases are TGCGCCAGCAGCCAAGTTCAGGTGACTAGCGGATACAATGAGCAGTTCTTC.

The V call is TRBV11-3, the J call TRBJ2-7, with a possible D match to TRBD1 (5 bases). The CDR3 consists of 14 residues. Trimming took off 0 bases at V and 0 bases at J, with 6 bases between the two ends. Germline CDR1 and CDR2: SGHNT and YENEEA. This CDR3 reads CASSLEGDSYEQYF. CDR3 coding DNA: TGTGCCAGCAGCTTAGAAGGGGACTCCTACGAGCAGTACTTC.

The CDR3 DNA is TGTGCTAGTGGTTTAGGGGGAGGGGATGAGCAGTTCTTC. This translates into CASGLGGGDEQFF. V and J are TRBV12-5 and TRBJ2-1, with D perhaps TRBD2 (7 bases). This CDR3 has 13 amino acids. Trimming stripped 3 bases from V and 8 bases from J, with 11 bases between. CDR1 and CDR2 from the germline V gene are LGHNT and FRNRAP.

The chain carries TRBV14 and TRBJ2-3; no definite D call. This CDR3 has 14 residues. Trimming shortened V by 3 bases and J by 0 bases, and 7 bases separated the two germline ends. Germline loops: CDR1 SGHDN, CDR2 FVKESK. DNA for the CDR3: TGTGCCAGCAGCCAGGTGACAAGCACAGATACGCAGTATTTT. Translated, it gives CASSQVTSTDTQYF.

The chain has TRBV18 and TRBJ2-7; TRBD2 matches at 7 bases. The V gene end was trimmed by 4 bases and the J gene end by 1 base; junction bases not matched to a gene: 13. Germline-derived CDR1 and CDR2 are KGHSH and LQKENI. This CDR3 is 17 amino acids long. This CDR3 is CASSRGLRAKGSYEQYF. CDR3 nucleotide sequence: TGTGCCAGCTCACGGGGACTAAGGGCCAAAGGGTCCTACGAGCAGTACTTC.

The rearrangement joins TRBV5-1 to TRBJ2-7; 8 nucleotides match TRBD1. Germline values: CDR1 SGHRS, CDR2 YFSETQ. This CDR3 has 16 amino acids. The junction had 23 bases not matched to a gene; V was cut back by 5 bases and J by 13 bases. The CDR3 sequence is CASSTSSGQENIVRYF. CDR3 bases: TGCGCCAGCAGTACGTCTTCGGGACAGGAAAATATAGTCCGATACTTC.